The rows below give T cell receptor beta chains drawn from one sample of a study of T cells in Graves' hyperthyroidism and ophthalmopathy. Using its own MiXCR run on the multiplex PCR reads, TCRdb lists one record per CDR3 protein. This sample has some 650,000 distinct CDR3 sequences, with approximately 15% found just once. The sequenced material came from blood. The receptors were gathered from a woman aged 40 to 50 with Graves' ophthalmopathy. The CDR3 runs from the conserved cysteine through the conserved F or W. The order of the fields is J gene, clone size, V gene, D gene, CDR3 protein, CDR3 DNA. D genes are given only for firm matches. Clone size, where shown, is once, few, many, or a class for clones that have expanded.

TRBJ2-1,NA,TRBV5-1,TRBD2,CASSFRPGLAGSYNEQFF,TGCGCCAGCAGCTTCAGACCGGGACTAGCGGGATCCTACAATGAGCAGTTCTTC
TRBJ1-1,few,TRBV10-1,NA,CASSKSGNTEAFF,TGCGCCAGCAGTAAATCAGGGAACACTGAAGCTTTCTTT
TRBJ2-7,NA,TRBV3-1,NA,CASSRDPGDEQYF,TGTGCCAGCAGCCGGGACCCGGGGGACGAGCAGTACTTC
TRBJ2-7,many,TRBV7-2,TRBD2,CASSRGGAAGSYEQYF,TGTGCCAGCAGCAGGGGAGGAGCAGCGGGATCCTACGAGCAGTACTTC
TRBJ2-1,many,TRBV28,NA,CASSSGQTSYNEQFF,TGTGCCAGCAGCTCCGGACAGACCTCCTACAATGAGCAGTTCTTC
TRBJ2-5,many,TRBV18,NA,CASSPLATGETQYF,TGTGCCAGCTCACCACTAGCCACGGGGGAGACCCAGTACTTC
TRBJ2-1,NA,TRBV28,NA,CASSTFNEQFF,TGTGCCAGCAGTACCTTCAATGAGCAGTTCTTC
TRBJ1-1,NA,TRBV30,NA,CAWRGGARTEAFF,TGTGCCTGGAGAGGGGGGGCGCGTACTGAAGCTTTCTTT
TRBJ2-5,few,TRBV7-9,NA,CASSRETPGQNYF,TGTGCCAGCAGCAGAGAAACACCGGGACAAAATTACTTC
TRBJ1-4,few,TRBV6-6,NA,CASSYSIATNEKLFF,TGTGCCAGCAGTTACTCGATTGCAACTAATGAAAAACTGTTTTTT
TRBJ2-1,NA,TRBV29-1,TRBD2,CSVDDLAGGRNEQFF,TGCAGCGTTGACGATCTAGCGGGGGGGCGGAATGAGCAGTTCTTC
TRBJ1-2,NA,TRBV9,NA,CASSVSRTDKDGYTF,TGTGCCAGCAGCGTAAGCAGGACAGACAAAGATGGCTACACCTTC
TRBJ1-6,once,TRBV7-9,NA,CASSLAGGGAPLHF,TGTGCCAGCAGCTTAGCCGGGGGGGGGGCACCCCTCCACTTT
TRBJ2-7,many,TRBV2,NA,CASSSSNQDEQYF,TGTGCCAGCAGCTCATCAAACCAGGACGAGCAGTACTTC
TRBJ2-1,many,TRBV5-1,TRBD1,CASSLAGQGVGEQFF,TGCGCCAGCAGCTTGGCTGGACAGGGGGTCGGTGAGCAGTTCTTC
TRBJ2-7,many,TRBV20-1,TRBD2,CSAREAAGAGVYEQYF,TGCAGTGCTAGAGAGGCGGCCGGAGCGGGAGTTTACGAGCAGTACTTC
TRBJ1-4,few,TRBV28,NA,CAITGTTNEKLFF,TGTGCCATCACAGGGACCACCAATGAAAAACTGTTTTTT
TRBJ2-1,few,TRBV4-1,NA,CASSPPWGNEQFF,TGCGCCAGCAGCCCTCCGTGGGGGAATGAGCAGTTCTTC
TRBJ1-4,many,TRBV5-1,NA,CASRINEKLFF,TGCGCCAGCAGGATAAACGAAAAACTGTTTTTT
TRBJ1-1,NA,TRBV30,NA,CAFDSRLGTEAFF,TGTGCATTCGACTCACGCCTCGGCACTGAAGCTTTCTTT
TRBJ2-1,NA,TRBV18,NA,CASSPRATETGHEQFF,TGTGCCAGCTCACCACGTGCGACTGAGACCGGCCATGAGCAGTTCTTC
TRBJ2-7,few,TRBV20-1,TRBD2,CSATLPGRHEQYF,TGCAGTGCTACGCTACCCGGGAGGCACGAGCAGTACTTC
TRBJ1-2,once,TRBV4-1,TRBD1,CASSTRTGGYGYTF,TGCGCCAGCAGCACCCGGACAGGAGGCTATGGCTACACCTTC
TRBJ1-1,many,TRBV30,NA,CAWTKNNVVLNTEAFF,TGTGCCTGGACAAAGAATAACGTGGTTTTGAACACTGAAGCTTTCTTT
TRBJ2-7,many,TRBV11-2,NA,CASSLAGQGGYEQYF,TGTGCCAGCAGCTTAGCAGGTCAGGGGGGATACGAGCAGTACTTC
TRBJ1-2,many,TRBV12-3/TRBV12-4,TRBD1,CASSFGPGTGSGYTF,TGTGCCAGCAGTTTTGGCCCCGGGACAGGGAGCGGCTACACCTTC
TRBJ2-1,NA,TRBV9,NA,CASSVGLADLAEQFF,TGTGCCAGCAGCGTAGGGTTAGCGGACCTAGCTGAGCAGTTCTTC
TRBJ2-5,NA,TRBV28,NA,CASSLDGTPETQYF,TGTGCCAGCAGCTTGGACGGGACGCCAGAGACCCAGTACTTC
TRBJ2-1,many,TRBV11-2,TRBD2,CASSLGLAGVKEQFF,TGTGCCAGCAGCTTGGGACTAGCGGGAGTAAAGGAGCAGTTCTTC
TRBJ2-3,many,TRBV5-6,TRBD2,CASSGITSGVTDTQYF,TGTGCCAGCAGCGGAATAACTAGCGGAGTCACAGATACGCAGTATTTT
TRBJ2-7,NA,TRBV6-1,TRBD2,CASSPGTSGSPEQYF,TGTGCCAGCAGCCCCGGGACTAGCGGGAGCCCCGAGCAGTACTTC
TRBJ2-1,many,TRBV24-1,NA,CATSDSRMNLNNEQFF,TGTGCCACCAGTGACTCAAGGATGAACTTAAACAATGAGCAGTTCTTC
TRBJ1-4,NA,TRBV9,NA,CASSAGIGDEKLFF,TGTGCCAGCAGCGCAGGGATCGGTGATGAAAAACTGTTTTTT
TRBJ2-5,NA,TRBV27,NA,CASSTYYQETQYF,TGTGCCAGCAGCACCTACTACCAAGAGACCCAGTACTTC
TRBJ1-1,NA,TRBV11-2,NA,CASSATLSGLAFF,TGTGCCAGCAGCGCGACCCTCTCGGGTTTAGCTTTCTTT
TRBJ2-7,NA,TRBV28,NA,CASSDSAWEQYF,TGTGCCAGCAGTGACTCTGCCTGGGAGCAGTACTTC
TRBJ1-2,many,TRBV5-1,NA,CASSLGDSAGSYGYTF,TGCGCCAGCAGCTTGGGGGACTCAGCGGGATCCTATGGCTACACCTTC
TRBJ2-5,NA,TRBV2,TRBD2,CASSPPGLAGGGETQYF,TGTGCCAGCAGCCCCCCCGGACTAGCGGGGGGAGGGGAGACCCAGTACTTC
TRBJ2-1,NA,TRBV5-1,NA,CASSLGVDGASYNEQFF,TGCGCCAGCAGCTTGGGAGTCGACGGGGCGTCCTACAATGAGCAGTTCTTC
TRBJ2-3,many,TRBV6-2/TRBV6-3,NA,CASSAPGPDTQYF,TGTGCCAGCAGTGCCCCAGGGCCAGATACGCAGTATTTT
TRBJ1-1,many,TRBV3-1,NA,CASSQERLRLLMNTEAFF,TGTGCCAGCAGCCAAGAGCGGCTGCGGCTGCTGATGAACACTGAAGCTTTCTTT
TRBJ2-1,few,TRBV12-3/TRBV12-4,TRBD1,CASSYPTGAAYNEQFF,TGTGCCAGCAGCTATCCAACAGGGGCGGCGTACAATGAGCAGTTCTTC
TRBJ2-1,NA,TRBV19,NA,CASSMGAGTGNEQFF,TGTGCCAGTAGTATGGGGGCAGGGACGGGAAATGAGCAGTTCTTC
TRBJ1-1,many,TRBV7-9,NA,CASSSGRAANTEAFF,TGTGCCAGCAGCTCCGGACGGGCGGCCAACACTGAAGCTTTCTTT
TRBJ2-3,few,TRBV30,NA,CAWSVLVRTDTQYF,TGTGCCTGGAGTGTGTTGGTGCGCACAGATACGCAGTATTTT
TRBJ1-2,few,TRBV2,NA,CASRGYYGYTF,TGTGCCAGCAGAGGATACTATGGCTACACCTTC
TRBJ1-3,many,TRBV2,NA,CASSEGGPGNTIYF,TGTGCCAGCAGTGAGGGGGGACCGGGAAACACCATATATTTT
TRBJ2-3,many,TRBV11-2,NA,CASSLGASEFTDTQYF,TGTGCCAGCAGCTTAGGTGCTAGCGAATTCACAGATACGCAGTATTTT
TRBJ2-7,many,TRBV30,NA,CAWSAGSRRSSYEQYF,TGTGCCTGGAGTGCCGGTTCGAGGCGGAGCTCCTACGAGCAGTACTTC
TRBJ2-1,few,TRBV10-1,NA,CASSEFRLGGSYNEQFF,TGCGCCAGCAGTGAGTTCCGACTAGGCGGCTCCTACAATGAGCAGTTCTTC
TRBJ1-6,once,TRBV19,TRBD1,CASKETGVRSPLHF,TGTGCCAGTAAGGAGACAGGGGTCCGTTCACCCCTCCACTTT
TRBJ2-7,many,TRBV29-1,TRBD2,CSVVDGRVQREQYF,TGCAGCGTTGTGGACGGGAGGGTCCAGCGAGAGCAGTACTTC
TRBJ1-3,many,TRBV5-1,TRBD1,CASWDSQTGNTIYF,TGCGCCAGTTGGGACAGCCAAACTGGAAACACCATATATTTT
TRBJ2-7,many,TRBV2,NA,CASSLLLPGAVNSYEQYF,TGTGCCAGCAGCCTACTATTACCAGGGGCAGTAAACTCCTACGAGCAGTACTTC
TRBJ2-2,many,TRBV11-2,NA,CASSLTLAGNTGELFF,TGTGCCAGCAGCTTAACGCTAGCAGGGAACACCGGGGAGCTGTTTTTT
TRBJ2-5,many,TRBV20-1,NA,CSARSGLAQETQYF,TGCAGTGCTAGGAGTGGGCTCGCCCAAGAGACCCAGTACTTC
TRBJ2-1,NA,TRBV20-1,NA,CSASFGTEGYNEQFF,TGCAGTGCTAGTTTCGGGACCGAGGGGTACAATGAGCAGTTCTTC
TRBJ2-2,NA,TRBV2,TRBD2,CASIVREGTGELFF,TGTGCCAGCATCGTTAGGGAGGGCACCGGGGAGCTGTTTTTT
TRBJ2-1,many,TRBV12-3/TRBV12-4,NA,CASSFWGRGETNEQFF,TGTGCCAGCAGTTTCTGGGGCAGGGGGGAAACAAATGAGCAGTTCTTC
TRBJ1-1,many,TRBV28,NA,CASSFGLVGEAFF,TGTGCCAGCAGTTTTGGGTTGGTAGGGGAAGCTTTCTTT